The present T cell receptor beta chain was sequenced within a study of graft-versus-host responses after intestinal transplantation. Turning to the study itself: For around 3 years after anti-thymocyte globulin induction, all recipients took tacrolimus and steroids.

Remarks on this clone: Its antigen is currently unknown.

The length of the CDR3 is 18 residues. Germline CDR1 SGHVS, CDR2 FQNEAQ. The V gene lost 3 bases and the J gene lost 2 bases, with 19 bases spanning the gap. This table comes from immunoSEQ multiplex PCR, and its TCRdb copy is limited to in-frame clones, with some not included. The table lists 80,000 to 100,000 clones, around 92% of them singletons, with about 0.18% in the top ten. Study observations and caveats: Ileal or blood samples showed some GvH clones first, and such clones were also found in recipient marrow.

The source of this sequence is a human donor who was the organ donor for an intestinal transplant. The source was unstimulated CD4+ T cells sorted from spleen or lymph node cells, collected before transplant. The rearrangement links TRBV7-8 to TRBJ1-4; D gene ambiguous. The CDR3 reads CASSFLSQFTGTNEKLFF. CDR3 nucleotide sequence: TGTGCCAGCAGCTTTCTATCCCAATTCACGGGGACTAATGAAAAACTGTTTTTT.